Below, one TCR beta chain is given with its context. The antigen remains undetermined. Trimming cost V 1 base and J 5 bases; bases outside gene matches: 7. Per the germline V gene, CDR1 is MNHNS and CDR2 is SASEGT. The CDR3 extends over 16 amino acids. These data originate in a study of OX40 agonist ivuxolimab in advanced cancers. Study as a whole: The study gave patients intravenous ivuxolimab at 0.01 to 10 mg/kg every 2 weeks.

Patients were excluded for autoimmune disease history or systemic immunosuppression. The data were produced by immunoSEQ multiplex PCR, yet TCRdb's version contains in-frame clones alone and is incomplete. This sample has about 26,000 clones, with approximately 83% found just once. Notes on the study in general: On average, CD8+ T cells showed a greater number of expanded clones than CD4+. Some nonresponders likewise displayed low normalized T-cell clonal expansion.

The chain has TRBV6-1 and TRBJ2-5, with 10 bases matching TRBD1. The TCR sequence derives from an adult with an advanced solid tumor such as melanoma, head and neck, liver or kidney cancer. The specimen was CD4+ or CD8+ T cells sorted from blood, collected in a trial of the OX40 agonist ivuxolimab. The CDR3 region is CASSEGGTGAWETQYF. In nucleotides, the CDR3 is TGTGCCAGCAGTGAAGGGGGGACAGGGGCCTGGGAGACCCAGTACTTC.